The T cell receptor beta chain under discussion was sequenced for a study of T-cell memory formation after mild COVID-19. TCRdb redid the calling of the 5' RACE reads with MiXCR, one entry per CDR3 protein. This repertoire shows a few hundred thousand distinct CDR3 sequences, 15% to 20% found once; its top ten account for 22%. Overall study results and limits: That cross-reactive memory joined was suggested by some responding clones appearing in pre-infection memory. Among clones contracting day 15 to 85, CD4/CD8 was balanced, whereas later expanders leaned CD4+.

This clonotype has only a few counts. Its antigen is undetermined. This clonotype was obtained from a man between 18 and 35 years old who had mild COVID-19 (a few samples of this study predate the infection). Cell type and time point are not known. Sample: PBMCs or a T cell subset sorted from them (not recorded which).

The CDR3 coding sequence is TGTGCCAGCAGCTCCCGGGTAATGAACACTGAAGCTTTCTTT. This encodes CASSSRVMNTEAFF. The chain combines TRBV11-1 with TRBJ1-1; D is uncertain. The germline CDR1 and CDR2 sequences are SGHAT and FQDESV (reference sequence). V lost 4 bases to trimming and J lost 0 bases, with 9 bases between them. The CDR3 extends over 14 amino acids.